The clone carrying this T cell receptor (beta chain) came up many times. Study processing details: Amplifying reference gene primers gave estimates of nucleated cell counts. Using immunoSEQ multiplex PCR, the repertoire was profiled, and TCRdb retains in-frame clones only, with some absent. V and J calls and clone size follow that table, whereas D and trimming were derived from the DNA. The sample has 250,000 or so clones; about 89% are singletons. The sample is drawn from a study of blood T cell repertoires in COVID-19. Whole-study context: Both acute and convalescent COVID-19 samples were obtained from the United States, Italy and Spain. Sample material is recorded as cDNA or gDNA derived from T cells, B-cell-depleted T cells, or PBMCs.

The CDR3 totals 13 residues. Germline assignment: CDR1 SNHLY and CDR2 FYNNEI. V was clipped by 6 bases and J by 5 bases, with 13 bases between them. The sequence was obtained from a woman aged 40 to 55 who had recovered from COVID-19. The sequenced sample was peripheral blood. The genes are TRBV2 and TRBJ2-5; D is possibly TRBD2 (6 bases). CDR3 in amino acids: CASRQRAGETQYF. CDR3 bases: TGTGCCAGCAGGCAGCGGGCCGGGGAGACCCAGTACTTC. Looking up the rest from reference TRBV2 and TRBJ2-5 gives the full variable domain: EPEVTQTPSHQVTQMGQEVILRCVPISNHLYFYWYRQILGQKVEFLVSFYNNEISEKSEIFDDQFSVERPDGSNFTLKIRSTKLEDSAMYFCASRQRAGETQYFGPGTRLLVL.